A single sample gave rise to the 24 T cell receptor beta chains below, sequenced in a study of T cell responses to AZD1222 COVID-19 vaccine (dated by TCRdb to the early 2020s). Library preparation was by the immunoSEQ multiplex PCR assay. The table was pulled from immuneACCESS by TCRdb, which kept in-frame rearrangements only. Such tables lose some clones; where checked, under half of the loss comes from unresolved V genes, and the rest has no known cause. The sample yields roughly 140,000 clones; 80% to 95% were counted once. The top ten hold approximately 3% of the sample. Explained via the paper, the time point label denotes: about 28 days (+/-7) after the second vaccine dose. Specimen: peripheral blood, collected 28 days after the second AZD1222 dose. These TCRs come from an adult who received the AZD1222 COVID-19 vaccine.

This chain uses TRBV5-8 with TRBJ1-2; D is unclear. V lost 0 bases, J lost 4 bases, and 4 bases lay in between. CDR3 length equals 12 residues. Germline CDR1 and CDR2: SGHTS and YDEGEE. CDR3 loop: CASSLGPYGYTF. CDR3 sequence (DNA): TGTGCCAGCAGCTTGGGACCCTATGGCTACACCTTC. The variable domain in full, with the rest retrieved from reference TRBV5-8 and TRBJ1-2, is EAGVTQSPTHLIKTRGQQATLRCSPISGHTSVYWYQQALGLGLQFLLWYDEGEERNRGNFPPRFSGRQFPNYSSELNVNALELEDSALYLCASSLGPYGYTFGSGTRLTVV.

The rearrangement links TRBV3-1 (or the pseudogene TRBV3-2) to TRBJ1-3; tentatively, D is TRBD1 (5 bases). V lost 0 bases, J lost 0 bases, and 12 bases lay in between. Germline V gives CDR1 LGHDT, CDR2 YNNKEL (reference sequence). The CDR3 contains 17 residues. CDR3 loop: CASSQERGPSSGNTIYF. The CDR3 region has the DNA TGTGCCAGCAGCCAAGAAAGGGGTCCGTCCTCTGGAAACACCATATATTTT.

The V and J genes are TRBV27 and TRBJ1-4; D unclear. CDR1 MNHEY and CDR2 SMNVEV come from the germline V gene (reference sequence). There are 15 residues in the CDR3. Trimming removed 5 bases at V and 8 bases at J, with 18 bases between. This CDR3 reads CASSLLFGLGEKLFF. The CDR3 coding sequence is TGTGCCAGCAGTCTCCTTTTCGGCCTGGGGGAAAAACTGTTTTTT. Combining the CDR3 with reference TRBV27 and TRBJ1-4 gives the whole variable domain EAQVTQNPRYLITVTGKKLTVTCSQNMNHEYMSWYRQDPGLGLRQIYYSMNVEVTDKGDVPEGYKVSRKEKRNFPLILESPSPNQTSLYFCASSLLFGLGEKLFFGSGTQLSVL.

The J gene is TRBJ1-1, the V gene TRBV4-1; D unclear. V gave up 3 bases and J gave up 1 base, with 12 bases separating them. Germline loops: CDR1 MGHRA, CDR2 YSYEKL. The CDR3 consists of 15 residues. This CDR3 reads CASSQWQEGNTEAFF. The CDR3, as DNA: TGCGCCAGCAGCCAGTGGCAGGAGGGGAACACTGAAGCTTTCTTT.

The genes are TRBV7-9 and TRBJ2-3; 8 bases are a match to TRBD1. V was clipped by 2 bases and J by 4 bases; unmatched bases: 11. CDR1 SEHNR and CDR2 FQNEAQ come from the germline V gene (reference sequence). The CDR3 is 17 residues long. The CDR3 reads CASSLPVTGDDPDTQYF. CDR3 coding DNA: TGTGCCAGCAGCTTACCAGTGACAGGGGATGATCCAGATACGCAGTATTTT.

The rearrangement links TRBV19 to TRBJ2-2; D perhaps matches TRBD2 (5 bases). Germline V gives CDR1 LNHDA, CDR2 SQIVND (reference sequence). V was pared by 4 bases and J by 2 bases, with 8 bases between. The CDR3 has 14 amino acids. Written as DNA, the CDR3 is TGTGCCAGTAGTACGGGATATAACACCGGGGAGCTGTTTTTT. Its protein product is CASSTGYNTGELFF. The entire variable domain, with the rest obtained from reference TRBV19 and TRBJ2-2, is as follows: DGGITQSPKYLFRKEGQNVTLSCEQNLNHDAMYWYRQDPGQGLRLIYYSQIVNDFQKGDIAEGYSVSREKKESFPLTVTSAQKNPTAFYLCASSTGYNTGELFFGEGSRLTVL.

This chain uses TRBV30 with TRBJ1-6; D is perhaps TRBD1 (6 bases). Germline V gene data show CDR1 as GTSNPN and CDR2 as SVGIG (reference sequence). Trimming stripped 7 bases from V and 8 bases from J, with 15 bases between. CDR3 length equals 13 residues. The CDR3 here is CASQQGLDSPLHF. The CDR3 bases are TGTGCCTCACAACAGGGTCTCGATTCACCCCTCCACTTT.

This rearrangement joins TRBV15 to TRBJ1-1; 7 positions agree with TRBD1. The CDR3 has 14 residues. J gave up 5 bases and V 5 bases, and 8 bases lay outside the gene matches. Per germline, CDR1 LNHNV and CDR2 YYDKDF (reference sequence). CDR3 protein: CATSGHRGRTEAFF. CDR3 sequence (DNA): TGTGCCACCAGCGGCCACAGGGGAAGGACTGAAGCTTTCTTT.

V is TRBV19 and J is TRBJ1-2; 8 nucleotides agree with TRBD1. Germline CDR1 is LNHDA and CDR2 is SQIVND (reference sequence). Germline trimming cut 2 bases from V and 4 bases from J; bases unmatched to any gene: 6. This CDR3 spans 15 amino acids. Written as DNA, the CDR3 is TGTGCCAGTAGTATATCGACAGGGGCCTCCTATGGCTACACCTTC. It codes for CASSISTGASYGYTF. The whole variable domain, filled in from reference TRBV19 and TRBJ1-2, reads DGGITQSPKYLFRKEGQNVTLSCEQNLNHDAMYWYRQDPGQGLRLIYYSQIVNDFQKGDIAEGYSVSREKKESFPLTVTSAQKNPTAFYLCASSISTGASYGYTFGSGTRLTVV.

The rearrangement joins TRBV29-1 to TRBJ1-1, with D unresolved. Germline CDR1 SQVTM, CDR2 ANQGSEA. Trimming removed 4 bases from V and 2 bases from J, with 8 bases in between. The CDR3 totals 12 residues. The CDR3 DNA follows: TGCAGCGTTGCCTGGAGTAACACTGAAGCTTTCTTT. As protein: CSVAWSNTEAFF.

The V call is TRBV11-2, the J call TRBJ1-1; weak D call: TRBD1 (5 bases). With 2 bases removed from V and 7 bases from J, the gap between germline ends came to 8 bases. CDR3 length equals 12 residues. The germline V gene encodes CDR1 SGHAT and CDR2 FQNNGV. CDR3 sequence reads: CASSLSRVEAFF. CDR3 bases: TGTGCCAGCAGCTTATCCAGGGTTGAAGCTTTCTTT. Filled out from reference TRBV11-2 and TRBJ1-1, the complete variable domain reads EAGVAQSPRYKIIEKRQSVAFWCNPISGHATLYWYQQILGQGPKLLIQFQNNGVVDDSQLPKDRFSAERLKGVDSTLKIQPAKLEDSAVYLCASSLSRVEAFFGQGTRLTVV.

The V call is TRBV2, the J call TRBJ2-7; no clear D. Germline V gene sequence: CDR1 SNHLY, CDR2 FYNNEI. Trimming pared 4 bases from V and 1 base from J, leaving 2 bases between. The CDR3 loop spans 11 amino acids. For the CDR3, the DNA is TGTGCCAGCAGTGCTTCCTACGAGCAGTACTTC. Translated, it gives CASSASYEQYF.

The chain is built from TRBV5-6 and TRBJ2-2; a possible D gene is TRBD1 (6 bases). Trimming shortened V by 4 bases and J by 2 bases, and 21 bases separated the two germline ends. The CDR3 is 18 residues long. From germline, CDR1 is SGHDT and CDR2 YYEEEE. The CDR3 spells CASSGGRTDPLNTGELFF. CDR3 bases: TGTGCCAGCAGCGGCGGTAGGACAGATCCCTTAAACACCGGGGAGCTGTTTTTT.

The table lists this clone with a count of one. The V call is TRBV3-1 (or the pseudogene TRBV3-2), the J call TRBJ1-2; D remains unclear. Germline V gives CDR1 LGHDT, CDR2 YNNKEL (reference sequence). V was shortened by 2 bases and J by 7 bases, with 17 bases between the two germline ends. This CDR3 spans 15 amino acids. The CDR3 loop reads CASSQPLLKGTGYTF. CDR3 bases: TGTGCCAGCAGCCAACCTCTATTGAAGGGAACTGGCTACACCTTC.

The chain carries TRBV28 and TRBJ1-5; D perhaps matches TRBD1 (6 bases). This CDR3 is 15 amino acids long. Germline V lookup: CDR1 MDHEN, CDR2 SYDVKM. Trimming cost V 5 bases and J 6 bases, with 17 bases left between them. For the CDR3, the DNA is TGTGCCAGCAGTCCACCGGTAGGGGGAGGTCAGCCCCAGCATTTT. Protein sequence: CASSPPVGGGQPQHF. The variable domain in full, completed from reference TRBV28 and TRBJ1-5, reads DVKVTQSSRYLVKRTGEKVFLECVQDMDHENMFWYRQDPGLGLRLIYFSYDVKMKEKGDIPEGYSVSREKKERFSLILESASTNQTSMYLCASSPPVGGGQPQHFGDGTRLSIL.

Note on this clone: Other nucleotide sequences in the sample specify the same CDR3. DNA for the CDR3: TGTGCCAGTAGACCAGACAGGAGCTCCTACAATGAGCAGTTCTTC. Translating gives CASRPDRSSYNEQFF. The chain uses TRBV19 and TRBJ2-1, with D possibly TRBD1 on 6 matching bases. The germline V and J ends were trimmed by 6 bases and 0 bases, with 12 bases remaining between them. The CDR3 contains 15 residues. In germline, CDR1 is LNHDA, CDR2 SQIVND (reference sequence).

The chain carries TRBV7-9 and TRBJ2-5; D gene ambiguous. Trimming pared 3 bases from V and 0 bases from J, leaving 8 bases between. There are 14 residues in the CDR3. Germline V gene sequence: CDR1 SEHNR, CDR2 FQNEAQ (reference sequence). The CDR3 DNA is TGTGCCAGCAGCTTCCGGGCTAACCAAGAGACCCAGTACTTC. It translates to CASSFRANQETQYF.

In regard to this clone: Since no conserved phenylalanine or tryptophan closes the CDR3, a read error is the likely cause. The DNA is omitted, as the CDR3 cannot be located on it reliably, and the CDR3 follows TCRdb's listing. This chain uses TRBV5-5 with TRBJ1-1. Inclusive of both ends, the CDR3 amounts to 9 amino acids. The germline CDR1 and CDR2 sequences are SGHKS and YYEKEE (reference sequence). CDR3 loop: CASSLTALG.

The V gene is TRBV10-2, the J gene TRBJ2-3; 8 nucleotides line up with TRBD1. Germline CDR1 is WSHSY and CDR2 is SAAADI. Losses at the gene ends were 6 bases for V and 7 bases for J; bases not matched to a gene: 6. The CDR3 is 13 residues long. CDR3 DNA: TGCGCCAGCAGAGGACAGGGAACAAATACGCAGTATTTT. It specifies CASRGQGTNTQYF.

The J gene is TRBJ2-7, the V gene TRBV6-6, with D unresolved. The CDR3 runs 13 residues. V dropped 4 bases and J dropped 6 bases, with 13 bases sitting between them. Germline values: CDR1 MNHNY, CDR2 SVGAGI (reference sequence). CDR3 nucleotides: TGTGCCAGCAGTTTCCCCTCTCCCGGCGAGCAGTACTTC. It yields the protein CASSFPSPGEQYF.

The chain couples TRBV3-1 (or the pseudogene TRBV3-2) to TRBJ2-4; D unclear. This CDR3 contains 15 residues. V lost 0 bases, J lost 6 bases, and 12 bases lay in between. The germline gives CDR1 LGHDT, CDR2 YNNKEL (reference sequence). CDR3 in amino acids: CASSQEPLKGNIQYF. In nucleotides, the CDR3 is TGTGCCAGCAGCCAAGAGCCCCTAAAGGGAAACATTCAGTACTTC.

Comment on this clone: At one boundary the junction diverges from the germline segment, which might be a read error. The chain combines TRBV5-1 with TRBJ1-2, with unresolved D. CDR1 is SGHRS and CDR2 is YFSETQ in the germline V gene. The CDR3 is 14 residues long. The DNA of the CDR3 is TGCGCCAGCAGCGAGCAGGCGACTTTGGAGCTACAAGCCTTC. Encoded protein: CASSEQATLELQAF. The full variable domain, in which reference TRBV5-1 and TRBJ1-2 provide the parts outside the CDR3, is KAGVTQTPRYLIKTRGQQVTLSCSPISGHRSVSWYQQTPGQGLQFLFEYFSETQRNKGNFPGRFSGRQFSNSRSEMNVSTLELGDSALYLCASSEQATLELQAFGSGTRLTVV.

The chain links TRBV27 to TRBJ2-3; D not resolved. The ends were cut back, 1 base at V and 3 bases at J, with 8 bases in the middle. CDR3 length: 14 residues. Germline V CDR1 and CDR2: MNHEY, SMNVEV (reference sequence). This CDR3 reads CASSLYGRTDTQYF. CDR3 coding DNA: TGTGCCAGCAGTTTATATGGCAGGACAGATACGCAGTATTTT.

The V call is TRBV29-1, the J call TRBJ1-2, with 8 bases that match TRBD1. Germline lookup yields CDR1 SQVTM and CDR2 ANQGSEA. With V trimmed by 5 bases and J by 3 bases, 8 bases remained unmatched. The CDR3 has 14 residues. This CDR3 is CSVSPTGEDYGYTF. The CDR3 nucleotides read TGCAGCGTTTCACCGACAGGGGAGGACTATGGCTACACCTTC.